The source of this TCR beta chain is a study of control samples from healthy donors and cancer patients. Assay: immunoSEQ multiplex PCR; the TCRdb copy retains only in-frame clones and omits some. This sample has 45,000 to 60,000 clones, with around 90% found just once. Looked up from germline, CDR1 is SGHVS and CDR2 is FNYEAQ. This CDR3 is built from 12 residues. V lost 6 bases and J lost 1, with 6 bases in between. This TCR derives from a man aged 25 to 40 with colorectal cancer. The chain is built from TRBV7-6 and TRBJ2-5; the D is unclear. Material: PBMCs. The CDR3 nucleotides read TGTGCCAGCAGAAACCCCCAAGAGACCCAGTACTTC. Its translation is CASRNPQETQYF.